This TCR beta chain came from a study of cytomegalovirus exposure and HLA in healthy donors (dated by TCRdb to about 2017). Regarding the research as a whole: According to an earlier analysis of a few hundred of the donors, some 180 million T cells yielded approximately 120 million unique TCR beta sequences and around 300 Gb of sequence data. Several DR-DQ haplotypes were handled as single units for association and clustering, since linkage in the cohort was strong. The study combined high-throughput TCR immunosequencing, statistical association of individual TCRs with disease status, and machine learning to predict cytomegalovirus infection status. Among some 400 genotyped donors of the cohort, an average of approximately 240,000 unique TCR beta nucleotide sequences was sequenced per donor, of which roughly 18% were non-productive. Along with the roughly 670-subject first cohort, a separate validation cohort of over a hundred different subjects was used. Donor age, sex, ethnicity and CMV serostatus were compiled alongside the repertoire data. To study patterns of TCR occurrence, a later analysis re-analyzed previously published TCR beta repertoires from 666 donors and added high-resolution HLA genotyping. An earlier analysis of roughly 580 of the donors used high-throughput TCR beta sequencing to judge whether each TCR beta V gene segment behaved as functional or pseudogenic. The genetic ancestry cluster associated with self-reported Caucasian donors included over 80% of the roughly 360 genotyped donors. All discovery cohort repertoires had been generated on a single sequencing platform. Both class I and class II loci were covered by HLA typing, at four-digit resolution. Typing coverage varied by locus: about 629-630 donors for A, B, C, DRB1 and DQB1; approximately 520 for DQA1; around 610 for DPA1; approximately 450 for DPB1. Roughly 300 gigabases of sequencing data and tens of millions of unique TCR sequences were included in an early release covering under 650 HLA-typed donors. The T cell repertoires of 700 or so subjects were profiled by immunosequencing and related to cytomegalovirus serostatus. Rather than using new phenotypic data, the later analysis identified candidate immune exposures from TCR beta sequences and from how often those sequences occurred across donors. The study was designed to test whether signatures of past pathogen exposure could be identified by cataloging public T cell receptors. A later genetic analysis took genome-wide SNP genotypes for about 55% of the 666 donors and used that subset as a discovery cohort. The paper's findings and limits, for the study overall: In an earlier analysis of around 600 of the donors, most TCR beta V segments appeared in productive rearrangements about 90% or about 30% of the time, broadly matching IMGT annotations. Compared with equally common non-associated chains, HLA-associated TCR beta chains in a later analysis were more clonally expanded and had lower generation probabilities. CMV serostatus was the only immune exposure information available for the cohort. In vitro tests confirmed that a few of the cytomegalovirus-associated TCR beta chains recognize cytomegalovirus antigens. The authors suggested that the approach could potentially be generalized to other disease states and immunological phenotypes. Sequencing depth was assumed to be roughly uniform across donors in the presence/absence analyses, though that assumption may not hold. A later genetic analysis associated a missense DCLRE1C variant with V-gene and J-gene trimming of TCR beta chains, and an independent cohort replicated the association. While some public TCRs were present in many individuals, most TCR sequences turned up only very rarely across donors. In a later genetic analysis, fewer N-insertions in productive TCRs were reported among donors in an Asian-associated ancestry cluster than the roughly 700-donor mean. Cytomegalovirus status was reported to be diagnosed by the classifier with high specificity and sensitivity in both the original and validation cohorts. Assigning TCR associations to individual alleles was difficult when HLA alleles, especially DR and DQ, strongly co-occurred. A group of highly shared sequence variants was considered likely to be a technical artifact of the sequencing pipeline. In this cohort, only TCR beta chains were sequenced, and detectable features were limited by the absence of alpha or paired-chain data. Specific HLA alleles were associated with 15,000 to 20,000 TCR beta sequences at a false discovery rate of 0.05 in a later analysis. In a later analysis, TCR association rates were found to vary across HLA loci, with the most associated TCRs seen for DRB1 alleles and the fewest for HLA-C alleles. In a later analysis, most CMV-associated TCR beta chains were found to appear HLA-restricted, with HLA associations seemingly driven largely by CMV exposure. According to a later analysis, parvovirus B19, influenza, CMV and Epstein-Barr virus appeared linked to several top co-occurrence clusters. A further reported finding was that TCR beta sequences accurately predicted the HLA-A and HLA-B alleles for most subjects in the first cohort. Because HLA typing was unavailable for some donors at each locus, only the typed subset was used in association tests. Correlated functional status among segregating V segments might reflect linkage disequilibrium, but an unknown experimental factor could not be ruled out. Because counts were too low, seventeen rarely observed V segments, including chromosome 9 orphons, were excluded from the earlier analysis of 587 of the donors. The study gave a list of roughly 150 TCR beta chains associated with cytomegalovirus.

Libraries came from the immunoSEQ multiplex PCR assay. A mixture of 60 forward primers for TCR Vbeta segments and 13 reverse primers for TCR Jbeta segments was used in the multiplex PCR. The CDR3 region of rearranged TCR beta genes was amplified from genomic DNA by a multiplex PCR assay. Amplified TCR beta libraries were sequenced as 87-base-pair reads on the Illumina HiSeq System. The authors processed their data as follows. A later analysis counted tens of millions of unique TCR beta chains across the 640 or so repertoires, and around 9.9 million of these chains were shared by at least two donors. Raw reads were error-corrected and collapsed into unique sequences by a nearest-neighbor algorithm in which closely related sequences were merged to remove PCR and sequencing errors. CDR3 sequences were aligned to IMGT reference sequences to assign V, D and J gene segments. Each retained sequence needed at least a six-nucleotide match to both a V gene segment and a J gene segment. A rearrangement was called productive if the CDR3 had no stop codons and remained in frame with V and J, and every other rearrangement was called non-productive. CDR3 was defined by IMGT convention, running from the second conserved V-encoded cysteine to the conserved J-encoded phenylalanine. The earlier analysis of about 610 of the donors excluded sequences that lacked an unambiguous match to a single V gene segment. An earlier analysis of a few hundred of the donors classified V segments as functional when productive rearrangements were above 56.7% and as segregating when the standard deviation between donors was above 5%. To diagnose cytomegalovirus status from the catalog of TCR beta chain sequences, a statistical classification framework was built. In a later analysis, TCR nucleotide sequences were compared against IMGT/GENE-DB human TR gene sequences so that V and J genes could be assigned. A later analysis assigned CDR3 sequences and most-parsimonious VDJ recombination scenarios with the TCRdist pipeline. In a later analysis, every TCR beta chain was defined by the combination of its CDR3 amino acid sequence and its V-gene family, and reads without a unique V-gene family were dropped. In a later analysis, approximately 590 highly shared, low-generation-probability nucleotide sequences were removed to address suspected cross-contamination and a sequencing artifact. A later analysis calculated a clonal expansion index for each public chain from normalized within-repertoire ranks of inferred template counts. Generation probabilities in a later analysis came from a VDJ recombination model fitted to out-of-frame rearrangements, and those results were checked against IGoR. In a later analysis, hypergeometric tests were used to score TCR-TCR, TCR-HLA and TCR-CMV co-occurrence, with a repertoire-size bias correction applied to TCR pairs. False discovery rates were estimated in a later analysis by permuting HLA or CMV assignments 20 times. A later analysis grouped co-occurring TCRs with DBSCAN, adding TCRdist sequence similarity when clustering within HLA-allele-positive subsets. Repertoires with fewer than 30,000 or more than 120,000 public chains were left out of co-occurrence clustering, as were about 5 repertoires with anomalous nucleotide sharing. TCRdb re-hosts the immuneACCESS table, in-frame sequences only. Its copies lack some clones; in the studies checked, an unresolved V gene accounts for under half of them, and the cause for the rest is not known. V and J calls plus clone size are reproduced from that table; the DNA served to infer D and trimming. For this sample the table gives tens of thousands of clones, of which about four fifths were detected only once. Over 10% of the sample lies in the top ten.

A word on this clone: Its cognate antigen has yet to be identified. No base qualities exist here, and no much larger clone lies one base off it.

The cohort comprised 710 or so healthy bone marrow donors. At the time of sampling, all cohort members were nominally healthy, though unrecorded immune exposures were likely present. The donor tested CMV seropositive, placing the donor among the approximately 290 seropositive members of the cohort. Every donor gave a peripheral blood sample, and the peripheral blood mononuclear cells from that sample were used for TCR beta sequencing. The Qiagen DNeasy Blood Extraction Kit was used to extract genomic DNA from the blood cell samples. The clonotype was recovered from a male donor in good health and CMV-seropositive. The sequenced sample was PBMCs.

The nucleotide sequence reads TGTGCCAGCAGCCTAACCCACCAGGGAGGTAGCCTATTTGAGCAGTACTTC. It translates as CASSLTHQGGSLFEQYF. The chain is assembled from TRBV11-2 and TRBJ2-7, with TRBD2 perhaps the D gene, on 6 matching bases. The germline V gene encodes CDR1 SGHAT and CDR2 FQNNGV. From its cysteine to its phenylalanine, the CDR3 spans 17 amino acids. This entry keeps only the CDR3 DNA: 51 bases, framed from base 1. Relative to germline, V is 5 bases shorter and J is 7 bases shorter, with 27 bases between their ends.